These T cell receptor beta chains were read from a single sample in a study of blood T cells in healthy people across ages. TCRdb used MiXCR to reprocess the 5' RACE reads, holding one entry per CDR3 protein. The data contain around 800,000 distinct CDR3 sequences, about 45% of them singletons. Sample: blood. The receptors were sampled from a man at least 80 years old in good health. Both conserved end residues are part of each CDR3. The D gene is left open where the match is weak. Clone size is given for some rows only: seen once, a few or many times, or a class if the clone is expanded.

clone_size	cdr3_length	v_call	j_call	d_call	cdr3_aa	cdr3_nt
.	16	TRBV7-2	TRBJ2-3	.	CASSPQGSTIPDTQYF	TGTGCCAGCAGCCCCCAGGGGAGTACAATCCCAGATACGCAGTATTTT
.	18	TRBV28	TRBJ2-5	TRBD2	CASSPTPRLAGGKETQYF	TGTGCCAGCAGCCCTACTCCGCGACTAGCGGGAGGGAAAGAGACCCAGTACTTC
.	14	TRBV20-1	TRBJ2-5	.	CSARRIAYQETQYF	TGCAGTGCTAGACGTATAGCGTACCAAGAGACCCAGTACTTC
.	14	TRBV18	TRBJ1-2	.	CASSPALENYGYTF	TGTGCCAGCTCACCGGCGCTGGAAAACTATGGCTACACCTTC
.	17	TRBV27	TRBJ2-5	TRBD1	CASSDLGDRGPKETQYF	TGTGCCAGCAGTGACCTTGGGGACAGGGGGCCGAAAGAGACCCAGTACTTC
.	13	TRBV29-1	TRBJ2-1	.	CSVGDRRYNEQFF	TGCAGCGTCGGCGACAGGAGATACAATGAGCAGTTCTTC
few	17	TRBV5-1	TRBJ2-1	TRBD2	CASSPGLAGGSSNEQFF	TGCGCCAGCAGCCCGGGACTAGCGGGAGGGTCTAGTAATGAGCAGTTCTTC
few	16	TRBV9	TRBJ2-5	.	CASSVDSGGQGETQYF	TGTGCCAGCAGCGTTGATTCCGGGGGACAAGGAGAGACCCAGTACTTC
.	16	TRBV7-2	TRBJ2-2	TRBD2	CASSLRLAGVTGELFF	TGTGCCAGCAGCTTAAGACTAGCGGGAGTCACCGGGGAGCTGTTTTTT
.	15	TRBV12-3/TRBV12-4	TRBJ2-1	TRBD2	CASSLRIAGHNEQFF	TGTGCCAGCAGTTTAAGGATAGCGGGCCACAATGAGCAGTTCTTC
few	12	TRBV19	TRBJ2-7	.	CASSDRTYEQYF	TGTGCCAGTTCGGACAGAACCTACGAGCAGTACTTC
few	17	TRBV24-1	TRBJ2-1	.	CATSEDTGGDSYNEQFF	TGTGCCACCAGTGAGGACACAGGGGGGGACTCCTACAATGAGCAGTTCTTC
many	15	TRBV11-3	TRBJ2-7	TRBD2	CASSSWASGTYEQYF	TGTGCCAGCAGCTCGTGGGCTAGCGGGACCTACGAGCAGTACTTC
.	13	TRBV3-1	TRBJ1-2	TRBD1	CASSQDPDRAITF	TGTGCCAGCAGCCAAGACCCGGACAGGGCTATCACCTTC
.	12	TRBV29-1	TRBJ2-1	.	CSAYGSYNEQFF	TGCAGCGCGTACGGGAGTTACAATGAGCAGTTCTTC
few	12	TRBV24-1	TRBJ2-5	TRBD1	CAMGQSQETQYF	TGTGCCATGGGACAGAGCCAAGAGACCCAGTACTTC
.	13	TRBV6-6	TRBJ1-5	.	CASSWSGNQPQHF	TGTGCCAGCAGTTGGTCTGGCAATCAGCCCCAGCATTTT
once	14	TRBV20-1	TRBJ2-1	.	CSARAGQSNNEQFF	TGCAGTGCTAGAGCGGGGCAAAGTAACAATGAGCAGTTCTTC
.	14	TRBV24-1	TRBJ2-2	.	CATSDSLNTGELFF	TGTGCCACCAGTGATTCCCTGAACACCGGGGAGCTGTTTTTT
many	15	TRBV9	TRBJ1-4	TRBD1	CASSYSGQGGEKLFF	TGTGCCAGCAGTTACTCGGGACAGGGAGGCGAAAAACTGTTTTTT
once	13	TRBV7-9	TRBJ2-4	.	CASSPTGPGEQYF	TGTGCCAGCAGCCCAACAGGGCCCGGGGAGCAGTACTTC
few	14	TRBV6-1	TRBJ2-7	TRBD1	CASSEVTGNYEQYF	TGTGCCAGCAGTGAAGTGACAGGGAATTACGAGCAGTACTTC